This paragraph covers one T cell receptor (beta chain) sequence. Its specificity is not known. Only in-frame clones appear in the TCRdb table, and some are missing; sequencing was by immunoSEQ multiplex PCR. This sample has roughly 53,000 clones, with roughly 86% found just once. The sample is drawn from a study of radiotherapy plus CTLA-4 blockade in lung cancer. Study-level information: Patients showed objective responses in 15% to 20% of cases, and disease control was achieved by 25% to 35%.

Study-wide points: Dynamics of early blood T cell clones, together with interferon-beta, were reportedly the best predictors of response.

Germline values: CDR1 SGHTA, CDR2 FQGTGA. Deletions cut 1 base from V and 0 bases from J, with 9 bases between. CDR3 length: 15 amino acids. The sample consisted of peripheral blood, taken from a patient treated with radiotherapy plus ipilimumab. The chain uses TRBV7-3 and TRBJ1-1; D is uncertain. This receptor was taken from a human donor with non-small cell lung cancer whose response to radiotherapy plus ipilimumab could not be evaluated. This CDR3 reads CASSLISGMNTEAFF. CDR3 DNA sequence: TGTGCCAGCAGCTTAATTTCGGGGATGAACACTGAAGCTTTCTTT.